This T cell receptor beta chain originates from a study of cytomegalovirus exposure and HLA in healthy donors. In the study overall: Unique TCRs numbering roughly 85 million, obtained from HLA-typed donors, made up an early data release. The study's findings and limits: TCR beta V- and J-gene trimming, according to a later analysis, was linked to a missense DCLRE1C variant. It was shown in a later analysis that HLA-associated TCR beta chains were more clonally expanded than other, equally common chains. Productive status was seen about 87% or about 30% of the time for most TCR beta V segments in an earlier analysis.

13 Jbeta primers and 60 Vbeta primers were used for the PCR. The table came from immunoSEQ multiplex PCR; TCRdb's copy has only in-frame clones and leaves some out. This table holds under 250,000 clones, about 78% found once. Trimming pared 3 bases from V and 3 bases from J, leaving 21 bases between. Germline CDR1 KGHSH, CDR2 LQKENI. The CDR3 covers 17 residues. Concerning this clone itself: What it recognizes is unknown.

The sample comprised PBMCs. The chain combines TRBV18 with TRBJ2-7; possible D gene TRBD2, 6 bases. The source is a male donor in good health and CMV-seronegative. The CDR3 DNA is TGTGCCAGCTCACCCGGTGTGACGGGAGAAAACCTCTACGAGCAGTACTTC. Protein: CASSPGVTGENLYEQYF.